This T cell receptor beta chain originates from a study of blood T cell repertoires in COVID-19. Points on this clone: The identical CDR3 is also encoded by other nucleotide sequences in the sample.

The CDR3 is 13 amino acids. After removal of 3 bases from V and 4 bases from J, the junction contained 2 bases not matched to a gene. From germline, CDR1 is GTSNPN and CDR2 SVGIG (reference sequence). Assay: immunoSEQ multiplex PCR; the TCRdb copy retains only in-frame clones and omits some. The sample lists about 180,000 clones, roughly 77% seen once, with 6.5% in the top ten. This receptor was obtained from a man between 70 and 80 years old with active or convalescent COVID-19. What was sequenced was peripheral blood. The chain uses TRBV30 and TRBJ2-2; 7 nucleotides align to TRBD2. The CDR3: CAWSRLATGELFF. In DNA form, the CDR3 reads TGTGCCTGGAGCCGACTAGCCACCGGGGAGCTGTTTTTT.